A single sample gave rise to the 28 T cell receptor beta chains below, sequenced in a study of shared clonotypes between healthy human individuals. Here immunoSEQ multiplex PCR was the method, and the copy in TCRdb shows in-frame clones only, minus some. The top ten hold over 1% of the sample, which has some 1,400,000 clones, roughly 96% seen once. Source material: naive CD4+ T cells sorted from blood. The sample's subset: CD45RA+ positively selected. Source of these receptors: a man aged 25 to 40 in good health.

This chain joins TRBV27 and TRBJ1-1; 10 bases map to TRBD1. Germline trimming cut 7 bases from V and 7 bases from J; bases unmatched to any gene: 6. The V gene's germline CDR1 is MNHEY and CDR2 SMNVEV (reference sequence). CDR3 size: 13 residues. Here the CDR3 DNA reads TGTGCCAGCAAATACCGGGACAGGGGTGAAGCTTTCTTT. This encodes CASKYRDRGEAFF.

The rearrangement uses TRBV7-2 and TRBJ2-7; D not resolved. The CDR3 extends over 14 amino acids. Germline lookup yields CDR1 SGHTA and CDR2 FQGNSA. Between the trimmed V and J ends, which lost 0 bases and 2 bases, there was a span of 8 bases. This CDR3 reads CASSLANPPYEQYF. The CDR3, as DNA: TGTGCCAGCAGCTTAGCGAACCCACCCTACGAGCAGTACTTC.

In its sample, this clone was seen a few times. This chain connects TRBV7-9 to TRBJ1-4; D is ambiguous. This CDR3 contains 15 residues. Germline CDR1 and CDR2: SEHNR and FQNEAQ (reference sequence). V lost 5 bases and J lost 8, with 18 bases in between. CDR3 bases: TGTGCCAGCAGCCAGGACGGGAGTTACCAGGAAAAACTGTTTTTT. As protein: CASSQDGSYQEKLFF.

The rearrangement links TRBV15 to TRBJ1-4; D unclear. This CDR3 region has 15 residues. Trimming removed 3 bases from V and 7 bases from J, with 15 bases in between. From germline, CDR1 is LNHNV and CDR2 YYDKDF (reference sequence). Here the CDR3 reads CATSRIPRGGEKLFF. DNA for the CDR3: TGTGCCACCAGCAGGATTCCCCGAGGAGGTGAAAAACTGTTTTTT.

The chain recombines TRBV10-1 with TRBJ2-3; 10 bases match TRBD1. In germline, CDR1 is WNHNN, CDR2 SYGVQD (reference sequence). The CDR3 has 14 residues. The V gene end was trimmed by 4 bases and the J gene end by 3 bases; junction bases not matched to a gene: 1. As DNA, the CDR3 is TGCGCCAGCAGTGGACAGGGGGCAACAGATACGCAGTATTTT. It encodes CASSGQGATDTQYF.

This clone was recorded once. The sample has other DNA sequences that encode this CDR3 too. J is TRBJ2-7 and V is TRBV7-6; 11 bases fit TRBD2. Germline CDR1 and CDR2: SGHVS and FNYEAQ. V lost 1 base to trimming and J lost 1 base; unmatched junction nucleotides: 3. The CDR3 runs to 16 residues. The CDR3 DNA reads TGTGCCAGCAGCTTAGGAGGGACTAGCGGATCCTACGAGCAGTACTTC. This encodes CASSLGGTSGSYEQYF. The full variable domain, completed using reference TRBV7-6 and TRBJ2-7, is GAGVSQSPRYKVTKRGQDVALRCDPISGHVSLYWYRQALGQGPEFLTYFNYEAQQDKSGLPNDRFSAERPEGSISTLTIQRTEQRDSAMYRCASSLGGTSGSYEQYFGPGTRLTVT.

This clone was counted a single time. J is TRBJ2-2 and V is TRBV5-8; 7 bases agree with TRBD1. The CDR3 is made up of 14 amino acids. V was clipped by 4 bases and J by 4 bases; unmatched bases: 4. CDR1 is SGHTS, CDR2 YDEGEE, per germline. CDR3 sequence reads: CASSLTGATGELFF. The CDR3 DNA is TGTGCCAGCAGCCTAACAGGGGCCACCGGGGAGCTGTTTTTT.

The CDR3 here is CASQRTPGGPRDTQYF. CDR3 nucleotide sequence: TGTGCCAGCCAACGAACTCCGGGCGGGCCCCGGGATACGCAGTATTTT. V and J are TRBV28 and TRBJ2-3; a weak D match, TRBD2 (5 bases). V lost 8 bases and J 6 bases, leaving 24 bases between the germline ends. The CDR3 is 16 residues long. Germline V gives CDR1 MDHEN, CDR2 SYDVKM.

The J gene is TRBJ2-7, the V gene TRBV30; D is undetermined. This CDR3 is built from 12 residues. Trimming shortened V by 3 bases and J by 7 bases, and 13 bases separated the two germline ends. Germline loops: CDR1 GTSNPN, CDR2 SVGIG (reference sequence). The CDR3 protein is CAWRGRLLEQYF. CDR3 DNA: TGTGCCTGGAGGGGCAGGCTGCTTGAGCAGTACTTC.

This chain joins TRBV6-1 and TRBJ2-1; TRBD2 agrees at 8 bases. With 2 bases clipped from V and 0 bases from J, the junction kept 12 bases outside the gene matches. Germline values: CDR1 MNHNS, CDR2 SASEGT. CDR3 length: 19 residues. The CDR3 spells CASSERSPSGWNSYNEQFF. CDR3 nucleotide sequence: TGTGCCAGCAGTGAAAGGAGTCCTAGCGGGTGGAACTCCTACAATGAGCAGTTCTTC.

The chain uses TRBV5-1 and TRBJ1-1, with D possibly matching TRBD1 (6 bases). The V and J ends lost 2 bases and 2 bases respectively, with 10 bases between them. The V gene's germline CDR1 is SGHRS and CDR2 YFSETQ. The CDR3 totals 14 residues. CDR3 nucleotide sequence: TGCGCCAGCAGCTTAGAGGGGGAAAACACTGAAGCTTTCTTT. Translation gives CASSLEGENTEAFF.

The chain couples TRBV30 to TRBJ1-2; no firm D call. In germline, CDR1 is GTSNPN, CDR2 SVGIG (reference sequence). This CDR3 region has 15 residues. The germline V and J ends were trimmed by 0 bases and 1 base, with 12 bases remaining between them. CDR3: CAWSVWQNYNYGYTF. In nucleotides, the CDR3 is TGTGCCTGGAGTGTATGGCAGAATTATAACTATGGCTACACCTTC.

This clone showed up just once. In DNA, the CDR3 is TGTGCCAGTAGACTAGCGGGAAGGACAGATACGCAGTATTTT. Protein product: CASRLAGRTDTQYF. The chain recombines TRBV6-5 with TRBJ2-3; TRBD2 aligns across 11 bases. CDR3 size: 14 residues. Losses at the gene ends were 9 bases for V and 3 bases for J; bases not matched to a gene: 5. Germline V lookup: CDR1 MNHEY, CDR2 SVGAGI.

V is TRBV9 and J is TRBJ2-1, with 9 bases aligning to TRBD2. Per the germline V gene, CDR1 is SGDLS and CDR2 is YYNGEE. CDR3 length equals 15 residues. Trimming removed 0 bases from V and 9 bases from J; junction bases left unmatched: 7. The CDR3 DNA reads TGTGCCAGCAGCGTAGGAGCTAGCGGGAAGGGTGAGCAGTTCTTC. Protein product: CASSVGASGKGEQFF.

The CDR3 nucleotides read TGTGCCGCAAAGACCGGGACCGAGAACACTGAAGCTTTCTTT. Translated, it gives CAAKTGTENTEAFF. The chain combines TRBV19 with TRBJ1-1; D possibly corresponds to TRBD1 (5 bases). V was pared by 11 bases and J by 1 base, with 17 bases between. In germline, CDR1 is LNHDA, CDR2 SQIVND (reference sequence). CDR3 length equals 14 residues.

V is TRBV6-1 and J is TRBJ1-2, with 8 bases aligning to TRBD1. This CDR3 is 15 amino acids long. Trimming removed 1 base from V and 2 bases from J; junction bases left unmatched: 3. Germline V gene lookup returns CDR1 MNHNS and CDR2 SASEGT. This CDR3 is CASSEGNRGNYGYTF. The CDR3 bases are TGTGCCAGCAGTGAAGGAAACAGGGGGAACTATGGCTACACCTTC.

The genes are TRBV5-1 and TRBJ2-7, with unresolved D. Germline CDR1 is SGHRS and CDR2 is YFSETQ. This CDR3 is built from 10 residues. V was trimmed by 7 bases and J by 7 bases, leaving 9 bases between them. CDR3 in amino acids: CASSFREQYF. In nucleotides, the CDR3 is TGCGCCAGCTCCTTCAGGGAGCAGTACTTC.

The chain carries TRBV5-1 and TRBJ2-1; 10 bases line up with TRBD2. The CDR3 totals 16 residues. V gave up 0 bases and J gave up 8 bases; unmatched junction bases: 8. Germline CDR1 reads SGHRS; CDR2 reads YFSETQ. CDR3 in amino acids: CASSLANLAGGDEQFF. CDR3 in DNA: TGCGCCAGCAGCTTGGCGAACTTAGCGGGAGGTGATGAGCAGTTCTTC.

This clone appeared once. This chain connects TRBV2 to TRBJ1-5, with D hard to call. V was pared by 6 bases and J by 3 bases, with 21 bases between. CDR3 length: 17 amino acids. CDR1 is SNHLY, CDR2 FYNNEI, per germline. CDR3 DNA: TGTGCCAGCAGAAAAGGCCCCGCGGCGGTTAACAATCAGCCCCAGCATTTT. This gives the protein CASRKGPAAVNNQPQHF.

The J gene is TRBJ2-1, the V gene TRBV5-1; TRBD1 matches 7 bases. Germline lookup yields CDR1 SGHRS and CDR2 YFSETQ. There are 14 residues in the CDR3. J lost 2 bases, V lost 6 bases, and 5 bases had no gene match. CDR3 bases: TGCGCCAGCACCCGACAGGGACCCTACAATGAGCAGTTCTTC. This gives the protein CASTRQGPYNEQFF.

V is TRBV6-1 and J is TRBJ2-1; D possibly uses TRBD1 or TRBD2 (5 bases each). This CDR3 has 17 amino acids. The germline V and J ends were trimmed by 4 bases and 0 bases, with 16 bases remaining between them. Germline V gene data show CDR1 as MNHNS and CDR2 as SASEGT. The CDR3 loop reads CASSVSGALSSYNEQFF. The DNA of the CDR3 is TGTGCCAGCAGTGTTTCCGGGGCCCTTAGCTCCTACAATGAGCAGTTCTTC.

The chain employs TRBV5-1 and TRBJ2-3, with TRBD2 matching 7 bases. CDR1 and CDR2 from the germline V gene are SGHRS and YFSETQ. The CDR3 consists of 17 residues. The V segment lost 4 bases and the J segment 1 base; nucleotides outside the gene matches: 12. This CDR3 reads CASSQTRREFGTDTQYF. The DNA for the CDR3 is TGCGCCAGCAGCCAAACGCGGCGGGAGTTTGGCACAGATACGCAGTATTTT.

CDR3 sequence (DNA): TGTGCCAGCAGAATACTAGCGGGAGGCTACGAGCAGTACTTC. This sequence encodes CASRILAGGYEQYF. V gene TRBV28 combines with J gene TRBJ2-7; the match to TRBD2 covers 12 bases. The CDR3 runs 14 residues. Trimming cost V 6 bases and J 3 bases; bases outside gene matches: 3. The germline gives CDR1 MDHEN, CDR2 SYDVKM.

V usage is TRBV12-5 and J usage is TRBJ2-1; D is unresolved. Germline CDR1 and CDR2: LGHNT and FRNRAP. The CDR3 spans 11 residues. V lost 6 bases and J 8 bases, leaving 8 bases between the germline ends. The CDR3 coding sequence is TGTGCTAGTGGACTGGGGTATGAGCAGTTCTTC. Translation: CASGLGYEQFF.

The chain combines TRBV5-6 with TRBJ1-1; no firm D call. Germline V CDR1 and CDR2: SGHDT, YYEEEE. V was shortened by 4 bases and J by 1 base, with 11 bases between the two germline ends. The CDR3 extends over 14 amino acids. The CDR3 DNA reads as TGTGCCAGCAGCCCCTTAGAGGGGAACACTGAAGCTTTCTTT. This encodes CASSPLEGNTEAFF.

The chain employs TRBV7-8 and TRBJ1-3; D might be TRBD1 (5 bases). Trimming cost V 1 base and J 3 bases, with 10 bases left between them. Per the germline V gene, CDR1 is SGHVS and CDR2 is FQNEAQ. The CDR3 covers 15 residues. Here the CDR3 DNA reads TGTGCCAGCAGCTTAGAGGCAGGGCGTGGAAACACCATATATTTT. Translated, it gives CASSLEAGRGNTIYF.

The CDR3 here is CASSEDRSTDTQYF. The CDR3, as DNA: TGTGCCAGCTCGGAGGACAGAAGCACAGATACGCAGTATTTT. This chain connects TRBV6-4 to TRBJ2-3; D perhaps matches TRBD1 (6 bases). This CDR3 is built from 14 residues. CDR1 is MRHNA, CDR2 SNTAGT, per germline. With 8 bases removed from V and 0 bases from J, the gap between germline ends came to 12 bases.

This clone was recorded only once. The genes are TRBV27 and TRBJ2-1; 10 nucleotides match TRBD1. Unmatched junction bases numbered 15, after V lost 4 bases and J lost 9 bases. Per germline, CDR1 MNHEY and CDR2 SMNVEV (reference sequence). There are 17 residues in the CDR3. The CDR3 region is CASSSDRGRGPNSEQFF. The CDR3 bases are TGTGCCAGCAGTTCTGACAGGGGGCGCGGTCCTAACAGTGAGCAGTTCTTC.